This TCR beta chain was captured in a study of CD8 T cells in ankylosing spondylitis. The study, taken as a whole, reports: There was reportedly significant enrichment of clones that were disease-linked in matched ankylosing spondylitis synovial fluid.

There are many counts of this clonotype. Its antigen remains unidentified. For TCR beta, libraries came from quantitative 5'-RACE with molecular barcodes. TCRdb called the 5' RACE reads again in MiXCR, with one record for every CDR3 protein. Of some 120,000 distinct CDR3 sequences in the sample, about 13% were seen once. CDR3 length equals 15 residues. With V trimmed by 4 bases and J by 4 bases, 8 bases remained unmatched. Germline CDR1 reads SGDLS; CDR2 reads YYNGEE. The specimen sequenced was blood, either unsorted or a sorted T cell fraction (not recorded which). The receptor's source is a female donor with ankylosing spondylitis or in good health (not recorded which). V usage is TRBV9 and J usage is TRBJ1-3; 7 nucleotides line up with TRBD1. The CDR3 here is CASSQSPGQGNTIYF. CDR3 in DNA: TGTGCCAGCAGCCAATCTCCGGGACAGGGAAACACCATATATTTT.